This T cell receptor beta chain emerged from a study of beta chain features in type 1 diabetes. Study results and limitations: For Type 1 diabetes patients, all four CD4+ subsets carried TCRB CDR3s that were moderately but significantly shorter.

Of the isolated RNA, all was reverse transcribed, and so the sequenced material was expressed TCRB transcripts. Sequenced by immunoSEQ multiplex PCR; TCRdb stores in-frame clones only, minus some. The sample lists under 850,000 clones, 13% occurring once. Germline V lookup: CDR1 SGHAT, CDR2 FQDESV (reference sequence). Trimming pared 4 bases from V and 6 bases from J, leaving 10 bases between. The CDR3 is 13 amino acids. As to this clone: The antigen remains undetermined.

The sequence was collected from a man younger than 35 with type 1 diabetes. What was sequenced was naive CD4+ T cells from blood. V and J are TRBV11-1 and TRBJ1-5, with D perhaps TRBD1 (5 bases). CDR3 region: CASSSQDGQPQHF. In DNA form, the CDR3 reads TGTGCCAGCAGCTCACAGGACGGTCAGCCCCAGCATTTT.